A single sample gave rise to the 11 T cell receptor beta chains below, sequenced in a study of T cell changes during pregnancy in multiple sclerosis. Generated by immunoSEQ multiplex PCR, the TCRdb table keeps only in-frame clones and is missing some. The sample lists tens of thousands of clones, roughly 89% occurring once. The material sequenced was CD4+ T cells from peripheral blood mononuclear cells, taken in the second trimester of pregnancy. The receptors originated from a female donor with multiple sclerosis, enrolled in a pregnancy study.

This chain joins TRBV2 and TRBJ1-2, with TRBD1 matching 7 bases. CDR1 is SNHLY and CDR2 is FYNNEI in the germline V gene. CDR3 length equals 16 residues. J lost 9 bases, V lost 3 bases, and 16 bases had no gene match. Here the CDR3 DNA reads TGTGCCAGCAGTGAGGTCGCGACAGGGAGAGGGTATAGCTACACCTTC. As protein: CASSEVATGRGYSYTF.

This clone was recorded a few times. The rearrangement uses TRBV29-1 and TRBJ1-1; TRBD1 is a possible D gene (5 bases). V lost 6 bases and J 1 base, leaving 9 bases between the germline ends. Germline CDR1 and CDR2: SQVTM and ANQGSEA. The CDR3 consists of 12 residues. The CDR3: CSVQQANTEAFF. In DNA form, the CDR3 reads TGCAGCGTGCAACAGGCGAACACTGAAGCTTTCTTT.

This clone was seen a few times. This chain links TRBV6-1 with TRBJ2-2, with 8 bases aligning to TRBD2. CDR1 and CDR2 from the germline V gene are MNHNS and SASEGT. The V and J ends lost 0 bases and 2 bases, in that order; junction bases with no gene match: 11. The CDR3 has 19 residues. The CDR3 is CASSEALGLAAANTGELFF. Here the CDR3 DNA reads TGTGCCAGCAGTGAAGCGCTAGGACTAGCAGCCGCCAACACCGGGGAGCTGTTTTTT.

V usage is TRBV18 and J usage is TRBJ1-1; TRBD1 matches at 7 bases. Trimming took 0 bases from V and 1 from J; bases not matched to a gene: 8. Germline CDR1 is KGHSH and CDR2 is LQKENI. There are 17 residues in the CDR3. The chain's CDR3 is CASSPPGAGGRNTEAFF. DNA for the CDR3: TGTGCCAGCTCACCACCTGGGGCAGGGGGTCGGAACACTGAAGCTTTCTTT.

The rearrangement uses TRBV10-3 and TRBJ2-3; D is unresolved. The V and J ends lost 4 bases and 5 bases respectively, with 10 bases between them. The CDR3 sequence is 13 residues long. CDR1 ENHRY and CDR2 SYGVKD come from the germline V gene. CDR3 bases: TGTGCCATCAGTGGTACCTCGGGAGATACGCAGTATTTT. Its translation: CAISGTSGDTQYF.

In this sample, this clone turned up once. J is TRBJ2-3 and V is TRBV5-6, with 8 bases that match TRBD2. CDR1 is SGHDT and CDR2 is YYEEEE in the germline V gene. The junction had 6 bases not matched to a gene; V was cut back by 0 bases and J by 6 bases. This CDR3 is 15 amino acids long. The CDR3 reads CASSLAAGVFDTQYF. Here the CDR3 DNA reads TGTGCCAGCAGCTTGGCAGCGGGAGTGTTCGATACGCAGTATTTT.

The chain employs TRBV9 and TRBJ2-2; TRBD2 aligns across 8 bases. Germline V gene sequence: CDR1 SGDLS, CDR2 YYNGEE. The CDR3 covers 16 residues. J was trimmed by 4 bases and V by 0 bases; bases with no gene match: 5. The CDR3 sequence: CASSVASAGGTGELFF. Here the CDR3 DNA reads TGTGCCAGCAGCGTAGCTTCCGCGGGAGGCACCGGGGAGCTGTTTTTT.

The count of this clone is one. The genes are TRBV25-1 and TRBJ1-2; 7 bases fit TRBD1. Trimming at V came to 3 bases and at J to 3 bases, leaving 7 bases not matched to a gene. The CDR3 spans 15 residues. Germline CDR1 is MGHDK and CDR2 is SYGVNS. The DNA of the CDR3 is TGTGCCAGCAGTGATCGAAACAGGGGTCACTATGGCTACACCTTC. It specifies CASSDRNRGHYGYTF.

V gene TRBV11-2 combines with J gene TRBJ2-2; D may be TRBD2 (5 bases). The CDR3 length is 13 residues. CDR1 is SGHAT and CDR2 is FQNNGV in the germline V gene. V gave up 1 base and J gave up 5 bases, with 5 bases separating them. This CDR3 reads CASSLAGTGELFF. CDR3 nucleotide sequence: TGTGCCAGCAGCTTAGCGGGGACCGGGGAGCTGTTTTTT.

CDR3 in DNA: TGTGCCAGCAGCCAGGAAATCTTAGCGGGAGGGGCGTACAATGAGCAGTTCTTC. Its translation is CASSQEILAGGAYNEQFF. The chain recombines TRBV14 with TRBJ2-1; TRBD2 matches at 11 bases. Germline trimming cut 3 bases from V and 4 bases from J; bases unmatched to any gene: 11. CDR3 length equals 18 residues. Looked up from germline, CDR1 is SGHDN and CDR2 is FVKESK.

The chain has TRBV7-6 and TRBJ1-1; TRBD1 matches 7 bases. Per the germline V gene, CDR1 is SGHVS and CDR2 is FNYEAQ. The CDR3 has 12 amino acids. J lost 7 bases, V lost 5 bases, and 4 bases had no gene match. The CDR3 DNA follows: TGTGCCAGCAGCCCGACAGGGCTTGAAGCTTTCTTT. It specifies CASSPTGLEAFF.